The 21 T cell receptor beta chains below come from one sample, sequenced in a study of early T cells in non-severe SARS-CoV-2 infection. TCRdb re-called the 5' RACE reads with MiXCR, one entry per CDR3 protein. The sample has roughly 64,000 distinct CDR3 sequences; 11% are singletons. This material consisted of whole blood, taken at baseline. The receptors derive from an adult who was a healthcare worker with PCR-confirmed SARS-CoV-2 infection or an uninfected control (not recorded which).

This clonotype came up many times. The chain joins TRBV12-3 or TRBV12-4 to TRBJ2-3, with a possible D match to TRBD1 (6 bases). The CDR3 consists of 15 residues. V lost 4 bases and J 2 bases, leaving 13 bases between the germline ends. The CDR3 DNA sequence: TGTGCCAGCAGTTCCCCAGGGGTGTACACAGATACGCAGTATTTT. Residues: CASSSPGVYTDTQYF.

The CDR3 DNA sequence: TGTGCCAGCAGTTCCACCGGGGCAGGGAAAAACGAGCAGTACTTC. Its translation is CASSSTGAGKNEQYF. V usage is TRBV6-6 and J usage is TRBJ2-7; either TRBD1 or TRBD2 may fit D (5 bases each). The CDR3 is 15 amino acids. CDR1 MNHNY and CDR2 SVGAGI come from the germline V gene (reference sequence). Trimming cost V 4 bases and J 5 bases, with 18 bases left between them.

This clonotype has only a few counts. This chain connects TRBV30 to TRBJ1-6; maybe TRBD1 (6 bases). The CDR3 spans 15 residues. Germline V CDR1 and CDR2: GTSNPN, SVGIG (reference sequence). V gave up 3 bases and J gave up 10 bases, with 19 bases separating them. The chain's CDR3 is CAWRPRGGLDSPLHF. As DNA, the CDR3 is TGTGCCTGGAGGCCAAGGGGGGGCCTAGACTCACCCCTCCACTTT.

The table lists this clonotype with a count of one. The chain employs TRBV11-2 and TRBJ1-1; perhaps TRBD1 as D (6 bases). V was trimmed by 6 bases and J by 6 bases, leaving 20 bases between them. The CDR3 totals 15 residues. Germline V gives CDR1 SGHAT, CDR2 FQNNGV. CDR3 DNA: TGTGCCAGCAGGTTGACCCAGGGGTCCTACGCTGAAGCTTTCTTT. This sequence encodes CASRLTQGSYAEAFF.

This clonotype occurred many times. V is TRBV5-4 and J is TRBJ2-5, with D tentatively TRBD1 (7 bases). Germline V gene data show CDR1 as SGHNT and CDR2 as YYREEE (reference sequence). Trimming shortened V by 7 bases and J by 3 bases, and 16 bases separated the two germline ends. The CDR3 extends over 14 amino acids. In DNA, the CDR3 is TGTGCCAGCGCGACAGGGCGCGGGAAAGAGACCCAGTACTTC. It translates to CASATGRGKETQYF.

In this sample, this clonotype turned up once. With a much larger clone just one base away, this may be a read error. The V and J genes are TRBV12-3 or TRBV12-4 and TRBJ2-1, with D perhaps matching TRBD1 (5 bases). The CDR3 consists of 15 residues. CDR3 region: CASKLQGNSNNVQFF. As DNA, the CDR3 is TGTGCCAGCAAACTCCAGGGAAACTCTAACAATGTGCAGTTCTTC.

The chain has TRBV9 and TRBJ2-1; D possibly matches TRBD1 or TRBD2 (6 bases each). The germline gives CDR1 SGDLS, CDR2 YYNGEE. The V gene lost 4 bases and the J gene lost 4 bases, with 18 bases spanning the gap. CDR3 length equals 16 residues. The DNA for the CDR3 is TGTGCCAGCAGCCCAGGAGGGACAACTATATACAATGAGCAGTTCTTC. Translated: CASSPGGTTIYNEQFF.

This clonotype was detected only a few times. The chain carries TRBV7-3 and TRBJ2-1; TRBD1 matches at 7 bases. Trimming cost V 4 bases and J 0 bases; bases outside gene matches: 6. CDR3 size: 16 residues. Germline values: CDR1 SGHTA, CDR2 FQGTGA. In DNA form, the CDR3 reads TGTGCCAGCAGCTCGACAGGGCCTAGCTCCTACAATGAGCAGTTCTTC. It is translated as CASSSTGPSSYNEQFF.

This clonotype was picked up a small number of times. This rearrangement joins TRBV11-2 to TRBJ2-7; the match to TRBD1 covers 11 bases. The CDR3 is 18 amino acids. Germline V gene sequence: CDR1 SGHAT, CDR2 FQNNGV. V dropped 4 bases and J dropped 0; count of bases not matched to a gene: 11. The CDR3 DNA reads as TGTGCCAGCAGCTCGATTCGGGGACAGGGGGTGAGCTCCTACGAGCAGTACTTC. Translated: CASSSIRGQGVSSYEQYF.

Only a few counts were recorded for this clonotype. The chain employs TRBV7-6 and TRBJ2-1; no firm D call. Germline CDR1 reads SGHVS; CDR2 reads FNYEAQ. V gave up 5 bases and J gave up 8 bases, with 19 bases separating them. The CDR3 runs 15 residues. The CDR3 DNA follows: TGTGCCAGCAGCCGCCGTGGGCGCATTTCCGATGAGCAGTTCTTC. It translates to CASSRRGRISDEQFF.

This clonotype appeared a few times. The chain joins TRBV3-1 to TRBJ1-5; 9 positions agree with TRBD1. The ends lost 6 bases at V and 7 bases at J; junction bases unmatched: 13. This CDR3 is 16 amino acids long. Germline V gene sequence: CDR1 LGHDT, CDR2 YNNKEL (reference sequence). This CDR3 reads CASSSFTGQGSQPQHF. CDR3 bases: TGTGCCAGCAGTTCGTTCACGGGACAGGGTAGCCAGCCCCAGCATTTT.

Ten or more counts support this clonotype. The genes are TRBV2 and TRBJ2-1; the D gene is possibly TRBD2 (7 bases). CDR1 is SNHLY and CDR2 is FYNNEI in the germline V gene. Trimming took 8 bases from V and 10 from J, leaving 18 bases between them. CDR3 size: 13 residues. This chain's CDR3 is CASGGARGREQFF. The CDR3 DNA is TGTGCCAGCGGGGGGGCCAGGGGAAGGGAGCAGTTCTTC. Complete variable domain (other parts from reference TRBV2 and TRBJ2-1): EPEVTQTPSHQVTQMGQEVILRCVPISNHLYFYWYRQILGQKVEFLVSFYNNEISEKSEIFDDQFSVERPDGSNFTLKIRSTKLEDSAMYFCASGGARGREQFFGPGTRLTVL.

This clonotype was seen at least ten times. V usage is TRBV29-1 and J usage is TRBJ2-2; 10 positions match TRBD2. The V gene's germline CDR1 is SQVTM and CDR2 ANQGSEA. Germline trimming cut 6 bases from V and 6 bases from J; bases unmatched to any gene: 10. CDR3 length: 15 amino acids. This chain's CDR3 is CSVATSGVSPGELFF. The CDR3 nucleotides read TGCAGCGTGGCCACTAGCGGGGTTTCCCCCGGGGAGCTGTTTTTT.

V gene TRBV20-1 combines with J gene TRBJ2-2; D gene unclear. The CDR3 is 12 amino acids. V lost 5 bases to trimming and J lost 6 bases, with 10 bases between them. CDR1 is DFQATT, CDR2 SNEGSKA, per germline (reference sequence). CDR3 DNA sequence: TGCAGTGCTCAGGTGTCCTCCGGGGAGCTGTTTTTT. Translated: CSAQVSSGELFF.

The rearrangement links TRBV12-3 or TRBV12-4 to TRBJ2-3; TRBD1 agrees at 10 bases. The CDR3 has 15 residues. J was trimmed by 1 base and V by 5 bases; bases with no gene match: 3. Here the CDR3 DNA reads TGTGCCAGCAGTGACAGGGGGCGCGGCACAGATACGCAGTATTTT. Translating it yields CASSDRGRGTDTQYF.

This clonotype was seen more than once but under ten times. The chain carries TRBV2 and TRBJ2-3; TRBD2 matches at 13 bases. This CDR3 has 17 amino acids. Per germline, CDR1 SNHLY and CDR2 FYNNEI. V was clipped by 7 bases and J by 3 bases; unmatched bases: 10. In DNA, the CDR3 is TGTGCCAGCAAGAGACTAGCGGGGGGCCGGGGAACAGATACGCAGTATTTT. Its protein is CASKRLAGGRGTDTQYF.

This clonotype has just a few counts. The V call is TRBV9, the J call TRBJ2-7, with unresolved D. The CDR3 is 14 amino acids. V lost 0 bases and J lost 3, with 10 bases in between. Germline-derived CDR1 and CDR2 are SGDLS and YYNGEE. CDR3 sequence: CASSVGLLGYEQYF. CDR3 nucleotides: TGTGCCAGCAGCGTAGGTCTGCTCGGCTACGAGCAGTACTTC.

This sequence joins TRBV27 and TRBJ2-5; unclear D gene. V dropped 4 bases and J dropped 3 bases, with 9 bases sitting between them. CDR1 is MNHEY and CDR2 is SMNVEV in the germline V gene (reference sequence). CDR3 size: 13 residues. The DNA of the CDR3 is TGTGCCAGCAGTTCGCGTGTTGAAGAGACCCAGTACTTC. Encoded protein: CASSSRVEETQYF.

This clonotype was counted only a few times. The CDR3 nucleotides read TGTGCCAGCAGTCCCACCCCCCGGACAGGGGGTAGGAACCGGGAAAAACTGTTTTTT. This sequence encodes CASSPTPRTGGRNREKLFF. The chain combines TRBV12-3 or TRBV12-4 with TRBJ1-4; 10 bases fit TRBD1. The length of the CDR3 is 19 residues. Losses at the gene ends were 5 bases for V and 8 bases for J; bases not matched to a gene: 20.

This clonotype has only a few counts. The CDR3 sequence: CASSQDLKLTEAFF. CDR3 nucleotides: TGTGCCAGCAGCCAAGATCTTAAGCTTACTGAAGCTTTCTTT. V usage is TRBV4-2 and J usage is TRBJ1-1, with D uncertain. The CDR3 spans 14 residues. Germline assignment: CDR1 LGHNA and CDR2 YNFKEQ. The germline V and J ends were trimmed by 0 bases and 5 bases, with 10 bases remaining between them.

This clonotype was seen repeatedly, ten times or more. The chain recombines TRBV12-3 or TRBV12-4 with TRBJ1-2; 12 bases line up with TRBD1. The CDR3 is 16 residues long. V shed 1 base, J shed 6 bases, and the junction held 6 bases outside the gene matches. Here the CDR3 DNA reads TGTGCCAGCAGTTTAGTGGCCGGGACAGGGGGCGATGGCTACACCTTC. This gives the protein CASSLVAGTGGDGYTF.